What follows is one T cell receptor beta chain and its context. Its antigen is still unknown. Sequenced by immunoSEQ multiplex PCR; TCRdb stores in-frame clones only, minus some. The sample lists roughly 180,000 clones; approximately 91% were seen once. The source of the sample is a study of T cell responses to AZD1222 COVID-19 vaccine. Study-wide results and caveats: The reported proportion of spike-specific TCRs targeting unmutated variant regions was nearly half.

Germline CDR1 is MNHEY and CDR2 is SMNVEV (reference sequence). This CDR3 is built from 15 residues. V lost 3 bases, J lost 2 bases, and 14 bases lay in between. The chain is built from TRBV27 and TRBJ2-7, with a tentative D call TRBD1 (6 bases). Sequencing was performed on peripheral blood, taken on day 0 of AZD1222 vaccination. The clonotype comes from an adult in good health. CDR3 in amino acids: CASSLGPDSTYEQYF. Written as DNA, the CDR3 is TGTGCCAGCAGTTTGGGGCCGGACAGTACCTACGAGCAGTACTTC.